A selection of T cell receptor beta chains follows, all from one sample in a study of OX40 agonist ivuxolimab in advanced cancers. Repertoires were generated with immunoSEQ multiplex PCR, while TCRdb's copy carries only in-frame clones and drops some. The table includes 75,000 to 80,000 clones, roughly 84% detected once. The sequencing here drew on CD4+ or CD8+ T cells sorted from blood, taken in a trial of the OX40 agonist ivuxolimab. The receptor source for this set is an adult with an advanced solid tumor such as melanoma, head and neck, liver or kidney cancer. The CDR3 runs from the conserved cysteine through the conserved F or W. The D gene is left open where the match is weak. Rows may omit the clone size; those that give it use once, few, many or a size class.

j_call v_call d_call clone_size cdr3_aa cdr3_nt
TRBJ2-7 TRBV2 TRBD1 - CASIRTGAYEQYF TGTGCCAGCATAAGGACAGGGGCCTACGAGCAGTACTTC
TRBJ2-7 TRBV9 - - CASSPRDSFYEQYF TGTGCCAGCAGCCCTAGGGACTCTTTCTACGAGCAGTACTTC
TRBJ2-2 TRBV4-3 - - CASSQSLGLSGELFF TGCGCCAGCAGCCAAAGTTTGGGTCTGTCCGGGGAGCTGTTTTTT
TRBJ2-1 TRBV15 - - CATSRDRQGSNEQFF TGTGCCACCAGCAGAGATCGGCAGGGGTCCAATGAGCAGTTCTTC
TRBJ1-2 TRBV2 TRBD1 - CASVLDRRGNGYTF TGTGCCAGCGTTTTGGACAGGCGAGGGAATGGCTACACCTTC
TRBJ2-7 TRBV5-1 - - CASSALGHSYEQYF TGCGCCAGCAGCGCCCTTGGACATTCCTACGAGCAGTACTTC
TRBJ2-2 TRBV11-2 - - CASSQVWGLGGELFF TGTGCCAGCAGCCAGGTTTGGGGGCTCGGCGGGGAGCTGTTTTTT
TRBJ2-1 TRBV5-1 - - CASSSAGPYNEQFF TGCGCCAGCAGCTCCGCGGGGCCTTACAATGAGCAGTTCTTC
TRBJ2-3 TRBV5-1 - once CASSLASQGPFRLNTQYF TGCGCCAGCAGCTTGGCCTCCCAGGGACCCTTTAGGCTAAATACGCAGTATTTT
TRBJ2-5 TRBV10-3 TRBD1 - CAISEDRGYQYF TGTGCCATCAGTGAGGACAGGGGATACCAGTACTTC
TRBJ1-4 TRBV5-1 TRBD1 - CASRPGQGFPTNEKLFF TGCGCCAGCCGACCGGGACAGGGGTTCCCAACTAATGAAAAACTGTTTTTT
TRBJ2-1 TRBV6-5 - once CASRDIIQNEQFF TGTGCCAGCCGGGATATAATCCAAAATGAGCAGTTCTTC
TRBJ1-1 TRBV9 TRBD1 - CASSPRQGTNTEAFF TGTGCCAGCAGCCCAAGACAGGGTACGAACACTGAAGCTTTCTTT
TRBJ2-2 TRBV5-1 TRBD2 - CASSRTSGGHRELFF TGCGCCAGCAGTCGGACTAGCGGGGGCCACAGGGAGCTGTTTTTT
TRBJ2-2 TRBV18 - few CASSETTGFGELFF TGTGCCAGCTCAGAAACCACGGGGTTCGGGGAGCTGTTTTTT
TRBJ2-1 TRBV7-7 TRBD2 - CASSLEWGGTSTGNEQFF TGTGCCAGCAGCTTAGAGTGGGGAGGGACTAGCACTGGCAATGAGCAGTTCTTC
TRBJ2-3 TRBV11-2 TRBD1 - CASSLDRGRTDTQYF TGTGCCAGCAGCCTGGACAGGGGTCGGACAGATACGCAGTATTTT
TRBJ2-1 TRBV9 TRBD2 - CASSPSGRNEQFF TGTGCCAGCAGCCCCAGCGGGAGAAATGAGCAGTTCTTC
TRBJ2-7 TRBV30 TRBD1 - CAWSVGRGLYEQYF TGTGCCTGGAGTGTAGGCAGGGGGCTCTACGAGCAGTACTTC
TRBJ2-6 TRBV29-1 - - CSVRTAGANVLTF TGCAGCGTTCGGACGGCTGGGGCCAACGTCCTGACTTTC
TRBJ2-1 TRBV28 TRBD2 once CASRRASGSSYNEQFF TGTGCCAGCAGGCGAGCTAGCGGTAGCTCCTACAATGAGCAGTTCTTC
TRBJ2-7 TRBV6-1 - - CASRSSRVSYEQYF TGTGCCAGCAGGAGCTCTAGGGTCTCCTACGAGCAGTACTTC
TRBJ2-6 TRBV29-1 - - CSVLTGRSGANVLTF TGCAGCGTTCTAACAGGGAGGTCTGGGGCCAACGTCCTGACTTTC
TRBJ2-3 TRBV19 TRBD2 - CATAGARTDTQYF TGTGCCACCGCGGGAGCCCGCACAGATACGCAGTATTTT
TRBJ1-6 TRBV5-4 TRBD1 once CASSLVQGANSPLHF TGTGCCAGCAGCTTGGTACAGGGGGCTAATTCACCCCTCCACTTT
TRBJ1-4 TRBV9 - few CASSIVRVLEKLFF TGTGCCAGCAGCATTGTCAGGGTTCTGGAAAAACTGTTTTTT
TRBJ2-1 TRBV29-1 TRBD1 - CSLRDSYNEQFF TGCAGTCTCCGGGACAGCTACAATGAGCAGTTCTTC
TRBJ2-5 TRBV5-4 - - CASSPPGNQETQYF TGTGCCAGCAGTCCTCCAGGGAACCAAGAGACCCAGTACTTC
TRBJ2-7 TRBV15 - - CATSSRQGGEQYF TGTGCCACCAGCAGTAGACAGGGAGGTGAGCAGTACTTC
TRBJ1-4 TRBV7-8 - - CASTSSAFLDEKLFF TGTGCCAGCACCTCCTCGGCCTTTCTTGATGAAAAACTGTTTTTT
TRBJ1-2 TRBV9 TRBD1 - CASSAHRQGDGYTF TGTGCCAGCAGCGCTCACAGACAGGGGGATGGCTACACCTTC
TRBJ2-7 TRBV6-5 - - CASSSPSRSYEQYF TGTGCCAGCAGTTCCCCGAGCCGCTCTTACGAGCAGTACTTC
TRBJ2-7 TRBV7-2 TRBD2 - CASSPGLAGSYEQYF TGTGCCAGCAGCCCCGGACTAGCGGGATCCTACGAGCAGTACTTC
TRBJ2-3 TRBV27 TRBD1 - CASSLRGQSTDTQYF TGTGCCAGCAGTTTAAGGGGGCAAAGCACAGATACGCAGTATTTT
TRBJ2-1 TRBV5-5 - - CASSQDSAYNEQFF TGTGCCAGCAGCCAGGACAGTGCCTACAATGAGCAGTTCTTC
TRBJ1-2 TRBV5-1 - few CASRPQGSYGYTF TGCGCCAGCAGGCCACAGGGAAGCTATGGCTACACCTTC
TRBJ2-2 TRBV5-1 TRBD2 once CASSLLLSSGGARELFF TGCGCCAGCAGCTTGCTCTTGAGTAGCGGGGGCGCCCGGGAGCTGTTTTTT
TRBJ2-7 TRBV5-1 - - CASSPAGSRYEQYF TGCGCCAGCAGCCCGGCAGGGAGTCGGTACGAGCAGTACTTC
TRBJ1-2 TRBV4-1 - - CASSQDRGWGYTF TGCGCCAGCAGCCAAGATCGGGGATGGGGCTACACCTTC
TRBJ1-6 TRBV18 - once CASSERQPHISNSPLHF TGTGCCAGCTCAGAACGACAGCCCCATATTTCTAATTCACCCCTCCACTTT
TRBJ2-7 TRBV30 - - CAWVRDTSYEQYF TGTGCCTGGGTCCGGGACACCTCCTACGAGCAGTACTTC
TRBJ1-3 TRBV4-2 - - CASSQAGQGGGNTIYF TGTGCCAGCAGCCAAGCGGGTCAGGGAGGGGGAAACACCATATATTTT
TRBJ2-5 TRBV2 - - CASSTGTHQETQYF TGTGCCAGCAGCACAGGGACTCACCAAGAGACCCAGTACTTC
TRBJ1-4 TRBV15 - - CATSGVSTNEKLFF TGTGCCACCAGCGGGGTGTCAACTAATGAAAAACTGTTTTTT
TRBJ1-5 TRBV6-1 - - CASSSQFPGQPQHF TGTGCCAGCAGTTCCCAGTTCCCGGGGCAGCCCCAGCATTTT
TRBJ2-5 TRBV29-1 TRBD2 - CSVPGLAGEGGRKGQETQYF TGCAGCGTCCCCGGACTAGCGGGAGAGGGGGGTAGAAAGGGTCAAGAGACCCAGTACTTC
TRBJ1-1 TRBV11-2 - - CASSLPNRGMGTEAFF TGTGCCAGCAGCCTCCCAAACCGGGGGATGGGAACTGAAGCTTTCTTT
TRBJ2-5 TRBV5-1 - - CASSLGRGSQETQYF TGCGCCAGCAGCTTGGGCCGGGGAAGCCAAGAGACCCAGTACTTC
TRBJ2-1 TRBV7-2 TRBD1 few CASSPGTGWSNEQFF TGTGCCAGCAGCCCGGGGACAGGGTGGAGTAATGAGCAGTTCTTC
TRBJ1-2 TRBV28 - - CASSSPWGYTF TGTGCCAGCAGTTCCCCATGGGGCTACACCTTC
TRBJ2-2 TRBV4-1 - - CASSQDLGVNTGELFF TGCGCCAGCAGCCAAGATTTAGGGGTGAACACCGGGGAGCTGTTTTTT
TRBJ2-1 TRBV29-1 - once CSVELWAEEQFF TGCAGCGTTGAGTTGTGGGCCGAAGAGCAGTTCTTC
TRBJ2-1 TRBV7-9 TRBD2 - CASTLAGGPHEQFF TGTGCCAGCACCTTAGCGGGGGGGCCCCATGAGCAGTTCTTC
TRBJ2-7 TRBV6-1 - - CASSERGGSEQYF TGTGCCAGCAGTGAACGGGGAGGTTCCGAGCAGTACTTC
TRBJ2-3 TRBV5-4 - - CASSLAGAASTDTQYF TGTGCCAGCAGCTTGGCGGGCGCCGCAAGCACAGATACGCAGTATTTT
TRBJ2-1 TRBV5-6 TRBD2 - CASSVGLAVKNEQFF TGTGCCAGCAGCGTGGGACTAGCGGTTAAGAATGAGCAGTTCTTC
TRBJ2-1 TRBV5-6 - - CASRQGIGDEQFF TGTGCCAGCAGACAGGGCATAGGCGATGAGCAGTTCTTC
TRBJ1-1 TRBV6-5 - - CASSWGTEAFF TGTGCCAGCAGTTGGGGCACTGAAGCTTTCTTT